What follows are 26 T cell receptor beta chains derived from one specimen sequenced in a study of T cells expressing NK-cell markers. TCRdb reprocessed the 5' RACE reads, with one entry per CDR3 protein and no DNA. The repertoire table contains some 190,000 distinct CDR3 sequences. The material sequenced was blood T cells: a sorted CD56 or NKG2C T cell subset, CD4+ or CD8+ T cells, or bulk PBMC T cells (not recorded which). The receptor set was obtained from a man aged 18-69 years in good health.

The CDR3 is CASTQRMKNTEAFF. This chain uses TRBV6-1 with TRBJ1-1. CDR3 length: 14 amino acids. The germline V gene has CDR1 MNHNS and CDR2 SASEGT.

The CDR3: CASSQLDRGYGEKLFF. The chain carries TRBV4-1 and TRBJ1-4; lacking DNA, the TRBD1 call made by TCRdb goes unchecked. The CDR3 is made up of 16 amino acids. The germline gives CDR1 MGHRA, CDR2 YSYEKL.

The CDR3 loop is CASSLLAGINYNEQFF. This chain joins TRBV19 and TRBJ2-1; TCRdb gives TRBD2 as the D gene, but with no DNA this cannot be confirmed. The CDR3 runs 16 residues. Per the germline V gene, CDR1 is LNHDA and CDR2 is SQIVND (reference sequence).

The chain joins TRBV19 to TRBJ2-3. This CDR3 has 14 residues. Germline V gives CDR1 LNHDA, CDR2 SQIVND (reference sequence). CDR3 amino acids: CASSPLAAADTQYF.

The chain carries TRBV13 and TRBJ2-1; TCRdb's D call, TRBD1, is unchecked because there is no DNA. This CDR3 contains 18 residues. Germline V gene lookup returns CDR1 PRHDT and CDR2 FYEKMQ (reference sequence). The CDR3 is CASSLPPGWTGKYNEQFF.

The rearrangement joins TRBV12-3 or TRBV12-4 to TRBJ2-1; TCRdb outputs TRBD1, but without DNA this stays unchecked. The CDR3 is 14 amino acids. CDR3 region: CASRAPGQDPEQFF.

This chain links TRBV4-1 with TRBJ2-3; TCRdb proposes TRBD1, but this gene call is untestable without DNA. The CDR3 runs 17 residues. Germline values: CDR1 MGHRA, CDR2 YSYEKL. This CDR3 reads CASSQVSGAGADFGQYF.

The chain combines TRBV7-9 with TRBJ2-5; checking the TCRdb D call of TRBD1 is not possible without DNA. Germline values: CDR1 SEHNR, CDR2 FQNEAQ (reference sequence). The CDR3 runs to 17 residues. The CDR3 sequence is CASSLAPGSPNWETQYF.

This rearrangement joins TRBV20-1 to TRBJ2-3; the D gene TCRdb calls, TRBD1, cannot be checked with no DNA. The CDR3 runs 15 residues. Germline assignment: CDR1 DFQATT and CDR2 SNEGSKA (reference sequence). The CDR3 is CSAQNGAFSTDTQYF.

CDR3 amino acids: CASSLAGQGTDYGYTF. The chain links TRBV5-1 to TRBJ1-2; TCRdb's D call, TRBD1, is unchecked because there is no DNA. The CDR3 totals 16 residues. Germline V gives CDR1 SGHRS, CDR2 YFSETQ.

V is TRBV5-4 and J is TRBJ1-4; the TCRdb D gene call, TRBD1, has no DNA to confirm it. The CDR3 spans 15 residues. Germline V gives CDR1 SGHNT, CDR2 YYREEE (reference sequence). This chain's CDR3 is CASSSRGQGKEKLFF.

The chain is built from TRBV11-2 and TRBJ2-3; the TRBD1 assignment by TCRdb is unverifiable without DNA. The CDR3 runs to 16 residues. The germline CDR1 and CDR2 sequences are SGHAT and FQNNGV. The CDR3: CASTLGLGQSTDTQYF.

CDR3 residues: CSVTPQDTNTGELFF. The rearrangement links TRBV29-1 to TRBJ2-2; TCRdb's D call, TRBD1, is unchecked because there is no DNA. The CDR3 contains 15 residues. The V gene's germline CDR1 is SQVTM and CDR2 ANQGSEA.

The CDR3 loop is CASSSEGQGVVEEQYF. V and J are TRBV13 and TRBJ2-7; without DNA, the TCRdb call of TRBD1 cannot be checked. CDR1 and CDR2 (germline): PRHDT, FYEKMQ (reference sequence). This CDR3 region has 16 residues.

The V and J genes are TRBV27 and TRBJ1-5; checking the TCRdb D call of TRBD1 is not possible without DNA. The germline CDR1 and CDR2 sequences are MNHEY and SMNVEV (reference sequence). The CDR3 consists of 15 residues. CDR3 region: CASSLSPGVGQPQHF.

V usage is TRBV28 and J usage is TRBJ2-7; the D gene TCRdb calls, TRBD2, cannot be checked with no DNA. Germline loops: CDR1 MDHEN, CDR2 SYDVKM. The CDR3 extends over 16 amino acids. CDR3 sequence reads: CASSLARPGLASEQYF. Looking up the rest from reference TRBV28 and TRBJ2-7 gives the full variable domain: DVKVTQSSRYLVKRTGEKVFLECVQDMDHENMFWYRQDPGLGLRLIYFSYDVKMKEKGDIPEGYSVSREKKERFSLILESASTNQTSMYLCASSLARPGLASEQYFGPGTRLTVT.

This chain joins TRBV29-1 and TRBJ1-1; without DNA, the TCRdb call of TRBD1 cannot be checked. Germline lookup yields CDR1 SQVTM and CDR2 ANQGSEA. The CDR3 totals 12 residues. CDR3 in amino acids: CSGLTGSAEAFF.

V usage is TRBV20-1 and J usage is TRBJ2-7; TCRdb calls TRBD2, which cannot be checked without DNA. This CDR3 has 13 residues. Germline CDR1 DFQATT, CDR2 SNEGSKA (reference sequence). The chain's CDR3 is CSARAQTTYEQYF.

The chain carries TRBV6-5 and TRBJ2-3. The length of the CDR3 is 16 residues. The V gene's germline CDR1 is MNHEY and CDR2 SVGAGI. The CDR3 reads CASSYSSLASTDTQYF.

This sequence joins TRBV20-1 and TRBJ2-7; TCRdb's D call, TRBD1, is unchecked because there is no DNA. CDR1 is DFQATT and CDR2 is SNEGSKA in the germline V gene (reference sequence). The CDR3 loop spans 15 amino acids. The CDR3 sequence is CSARAIAPGIYEQYF.

CDR3 region: CASSLGIIDYEQYF. V is TRBV27 and J is TRBJ2-7. Germline loops: CDR1 MNHEY, CDR2 SMNVEV (reference sequence). CDR3 length: 14 amino acids.

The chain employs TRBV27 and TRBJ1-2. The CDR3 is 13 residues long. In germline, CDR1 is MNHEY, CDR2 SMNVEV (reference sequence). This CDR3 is CASSPKIRLAGTF.

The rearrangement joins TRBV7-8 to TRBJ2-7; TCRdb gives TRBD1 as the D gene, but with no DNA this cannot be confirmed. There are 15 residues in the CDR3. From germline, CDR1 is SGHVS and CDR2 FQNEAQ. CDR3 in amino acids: CASSYAGTESYEQYF.

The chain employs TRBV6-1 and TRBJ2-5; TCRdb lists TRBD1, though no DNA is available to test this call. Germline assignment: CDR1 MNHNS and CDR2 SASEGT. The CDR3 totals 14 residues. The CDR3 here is CASSEDLGEETQYF.

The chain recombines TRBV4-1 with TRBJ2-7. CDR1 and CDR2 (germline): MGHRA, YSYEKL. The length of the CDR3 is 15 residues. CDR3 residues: CASSQGVGSSYEQYF.

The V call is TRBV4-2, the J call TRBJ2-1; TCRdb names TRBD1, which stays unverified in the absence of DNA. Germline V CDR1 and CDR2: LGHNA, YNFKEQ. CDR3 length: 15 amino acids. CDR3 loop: CASSHGQGAGNEQFF.